The T cell receptor (beta chain) under discussion was sequenced for a study of cytomegalovirus exposure and HLA in healthy donors. Study-level information: Sequencing of 150 million to 200 million T cells in an earlier analysis found 100 million to 140 million unique TCR beta sequences.

Turning to this clone: The antigen remains undetermined.

PCR involved 60 Vbeta and 13 Jbeta primers. Here immunoSEQ multiplex PCR was the method, and the copy in TCRdb shows in-frame clones only, minus some. The sample consists of 160,000 or so clones, 60% to 80% of them appearing once. Study results and limitations: Most CMV-associated TCR beta chains were later found to appear HLA-restricted.

Though probably carrying unrecorded immune exposures, donors were nominally healthy at sampling. Germline-derived CDR1 and CDR2 are SNHLY and FYNNEI. This CDR3 region has 14 residues. V was pared by 7 bases and J by 2 bases, with 14 bases between. Sequencing input: PBMCs. This rearrangement joins TRBV2 to TRBJ2-5; TRBD1 is a possible D gene (5 bases). This sequence originates from a man in his sixties in good health and CMV-seronegative. Written as DNA, the CDR3 is TGTGCCAGCACTTCTCTGACAGTTCAAGAGACCCAGTACTTC. Its protein is CASTSLTVQETQYF.